This T cell receptor beta chain appears in the sequencing data of a study of blood T cell repertoires in COVID-19 (TCRdb year 2020). With respect to the entire study: The collaborator samples originated in the United States, Italy and Spain and spanned the acute and convalescent phases of COVID-19. Where available, HLA class I and class II types were taken from metadata supplied by the sample provider and were not determined by assay-based typing. Subjects who had been exposed to COVID-19, were actively infected with it, or had recovered from it provided the deeply sampled blood TCRbeta repertoires that made up the dataset. A de-identified subject ID, COVID-19 status, age in years and sex were almost always included in the sample metadata. Samples were obtained from the ongoing ImmuneRACE study (first 160 participants) and from over a thousand subjects provided by 6 global collaborators. The repertoires were made available in a free public database intended to serve as a resource for research on the immune response to SARS-CoV-2. The material from the prospective study consisted of cDNA or gDNA derived from T cells, B-cell-depleted T cells, or PBMCs.

In the prospective study, participants were about 18 to 90 years old, resided in approximately 22 geographic areas of the United States, and were enrolled through a virtual design. In the prospective study, participants were assigned to cohorts based on the clinical history participants reported in a screening survey and a study questionnaire. Recovered participants in ImmuneRACE Cohort 3 were defined as having two consecutive negative NP/OP PCR tests, clearance from a healthcare professional, or resolution of symptoms. Mobile phlebotomists in the prospective study collected whole blood, serum and a nasopharyngeal or oropharyngeal swab from every participant. Additional blood draws and questionnaires over an approximately 2-month period could optionally be provided by prospective study participants. Before DNA extraction, blood samples from the prospective study were shipped at room temperature or frozen.

What the research found in general, with its limitations: How much clinical and demographic metadata was included differed by source and by participant, and the metadata was provided uncurated.

Sequences MNHEY (CDR1) and SVGAGI (CDR2) are obtained from the germline V gene. Its CDR3 holds 13 amino acids, cysteine through phenylalanine. Just the 39-base CDR3 DNA is kept, in frame starting at base 1. V is shortened by 5 bases, J by 5 bases, and the region joining them spans 12 bases. TCRbeta CDR3 regions were amplified from genomic DNA using the immunoSEQ Assay, a bias-controlled multiplex PCR. The original methods were these. Nucleated cell counts per sample were estimated from amplification of reference gene primers within the assay. To quantify the absolute abundance of each unique TCRbeta CDR3 rearrangement, sequence reads were collapsed and filtered. Productive Simpson clonality was computed per sample as the square root of Simpson's diversity index over productive rearrangements. TCRdb holds this immuneACCESS table with in-frame rearrangements only. Some clones are missing; in checked studies, unresolved V genes explain under half, and the rest has no known cause. The DNA gave D and trimming, while V, J and clone size come from that table. A total of some 490,000 clones appear in this sample, less than 90% of them only once. The ten largest clones represent roughly 8% of the sample.

Concerning this clone itself: The clone's antigen remains unknown. No base quality information exists; no much larger clone differs at one position.

The material sequenced was PBMCs or T cells enriched from blood (not recorded which). The TCR originated in a woman aged 55-69 years who had recovered from COVID-19. The sequence joins TRBV6-5 to TRBJ1-2; the D gene is perhaps TRBD1, on 5 matching bases. The CDR3 protein is CASSRDRIYGYTF. The DNA reads TGTGCCAGCAGTAGAGACAGAATATATGGCTACACCTTC.